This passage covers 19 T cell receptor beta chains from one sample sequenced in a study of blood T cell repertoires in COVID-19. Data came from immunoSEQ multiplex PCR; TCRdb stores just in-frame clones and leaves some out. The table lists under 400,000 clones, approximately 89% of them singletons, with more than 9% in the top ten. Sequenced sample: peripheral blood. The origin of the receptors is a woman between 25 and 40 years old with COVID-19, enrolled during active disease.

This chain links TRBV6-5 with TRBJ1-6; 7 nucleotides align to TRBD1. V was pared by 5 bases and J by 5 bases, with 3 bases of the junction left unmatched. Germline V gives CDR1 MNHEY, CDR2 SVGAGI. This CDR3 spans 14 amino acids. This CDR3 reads CASSTGTDNSPLHF. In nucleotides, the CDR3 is TGTGCCAGCAGTACGGGGACAGATAATTCACCCCTCCACTTT.

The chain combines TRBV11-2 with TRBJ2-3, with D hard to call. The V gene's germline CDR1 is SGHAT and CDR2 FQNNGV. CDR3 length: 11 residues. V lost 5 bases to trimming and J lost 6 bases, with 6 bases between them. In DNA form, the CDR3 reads TGTGCCAGCAGCCTGAGCGATACGCAGTATTTT. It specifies CASSLSDTQYF.

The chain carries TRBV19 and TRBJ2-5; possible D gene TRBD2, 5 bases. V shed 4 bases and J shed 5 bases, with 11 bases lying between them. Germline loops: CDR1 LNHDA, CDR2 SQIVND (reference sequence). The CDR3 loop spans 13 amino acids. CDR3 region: CASSRGRGETQYF. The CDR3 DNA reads TGTGCCAGTAGTAGAGGGCGCGGGGAGACCCAGTACTTC.

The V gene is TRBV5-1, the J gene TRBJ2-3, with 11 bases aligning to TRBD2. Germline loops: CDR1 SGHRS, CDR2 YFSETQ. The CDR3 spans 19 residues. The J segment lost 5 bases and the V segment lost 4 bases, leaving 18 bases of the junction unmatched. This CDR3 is CASSPLPGLAVLRGDTQYF. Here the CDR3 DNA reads TGCGCCAGCAGCCCCCTCCCGGGACTAGCGGTCCTTAGGGGAGATACGCAGTATTTT.

The CDR3 DNA reads TGTGCCAGCAGCCGCGATGGACGGGGACAAGAGACCCAGTACTTC. Its protein product is CASSRDGRGQETQYF. The chain couples TRBV11-2 to TRBJ2-5, with a possible D match to TRBD2 (5 bases). The germline V gene encodes CDR1 SGHAT and CDR2 FQNNGV. V was trimmed by 5 bases and J by 2 bases, leaving 15 bases between them. There are 15 residues in the CDR3.

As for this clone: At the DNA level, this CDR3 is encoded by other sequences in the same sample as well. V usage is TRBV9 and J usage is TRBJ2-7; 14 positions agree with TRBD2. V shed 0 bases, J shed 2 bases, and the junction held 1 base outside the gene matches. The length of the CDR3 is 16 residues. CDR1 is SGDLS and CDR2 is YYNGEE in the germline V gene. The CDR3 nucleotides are TGTGCCAGCAGCGTAGGACTAGCGGGAGGGCCCTACGAGCAGTACTTC. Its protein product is CASSVGLAGGPYEQYF.

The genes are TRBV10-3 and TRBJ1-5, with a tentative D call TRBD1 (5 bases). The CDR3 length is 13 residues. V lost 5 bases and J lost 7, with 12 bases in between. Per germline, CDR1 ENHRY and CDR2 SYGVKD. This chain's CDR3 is CAISLAGDQPQHF. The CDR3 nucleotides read TGTGCCATCAGTCTAGCGGGGGACCAGCCCCAGCATTTT.

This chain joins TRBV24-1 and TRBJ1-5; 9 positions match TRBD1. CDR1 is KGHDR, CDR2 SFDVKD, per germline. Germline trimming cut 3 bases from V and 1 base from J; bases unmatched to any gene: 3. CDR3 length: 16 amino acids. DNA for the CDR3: TGTGCCACCAGTGATAACAGGGGGCAGAGCAATCAGCCCCAGCATTTT. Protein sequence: CATSDNRGQSNQPQHF.

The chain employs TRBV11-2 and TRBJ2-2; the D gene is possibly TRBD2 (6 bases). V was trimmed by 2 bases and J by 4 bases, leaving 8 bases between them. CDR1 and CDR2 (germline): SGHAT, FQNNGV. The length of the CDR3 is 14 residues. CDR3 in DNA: TGTGCCAGCAGCTTACGCGGGGCCACCGGGGAGCTGTTTTTT. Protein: CASSLRGATGELFF.

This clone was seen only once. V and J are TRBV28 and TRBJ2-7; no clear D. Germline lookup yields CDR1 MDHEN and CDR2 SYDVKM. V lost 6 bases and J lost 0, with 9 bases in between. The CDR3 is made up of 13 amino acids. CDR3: CASSPGGSYEQYF. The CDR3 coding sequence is TGTGCCAGCAGCCCGGGTGGCTCCTACGAGCAGTACTTC.

The CDR3 protein is CASSVIATTSLYEQYF. The CDR3 region has the DNA TGTGCCAGCAGTGTAATAGCGACAACATCCCTCTACGAGCAGTACTTC. This chain connects TRBV6-1 to TRBJ2-7; a possible D gene is TRBD2 (5 bases). Trimming stripped 4 bases from V and 3 bases from J, with 19 bases between. The germline gives CDR1 MNHNS, CDR2 SASEGT. This CDR3 is built from 16 residues.

The CDR3 DNA sequence: TGTGCCAGCAGCCAAGATGTCAGCACCGGGGAGCTGTTTTTT. As protein: CASSQDVSTGELFF. The chain employs TRBV14 and TRBJ2-2; D remains ambiguous. V was cut by 0 bases and J by 4 bases, with 6 bases left in between. Looked up from germline, CDR1 is SGHDN and CDR2 is FVKESK. CDR3 length: 14 amino acids. Combining the CDR3 with reference TRBV14 and TRBJ2-2 gives the whole variable domain EAGVTQFPSHSVIEKGQTVTLRCDPISGHDNLYWYRRVMGKEIKFLLHFVKESKQDESGMPNNRFLAERTGGTYSTLKVQPAELEDSGVYFCASSQDVSTGELFFGEGSRLTVL.

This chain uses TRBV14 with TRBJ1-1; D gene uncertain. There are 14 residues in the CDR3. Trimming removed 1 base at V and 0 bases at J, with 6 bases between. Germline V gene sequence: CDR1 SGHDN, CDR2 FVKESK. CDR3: CASSQVPVNTEAFF. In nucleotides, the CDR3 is TGTGCCAGCAGCCAAGTCCCGGTGAACACTGAAGCTTTCTTT.

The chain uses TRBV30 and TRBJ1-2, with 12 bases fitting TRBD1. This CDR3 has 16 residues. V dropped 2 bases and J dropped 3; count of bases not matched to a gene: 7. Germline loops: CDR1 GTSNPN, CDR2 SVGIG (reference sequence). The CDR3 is CAWSHPGQGADYGYTF. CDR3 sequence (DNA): TGTGCCTGGAGTCACCCGGGACAGGGGGCTGACTATGGCTACACCTTC.

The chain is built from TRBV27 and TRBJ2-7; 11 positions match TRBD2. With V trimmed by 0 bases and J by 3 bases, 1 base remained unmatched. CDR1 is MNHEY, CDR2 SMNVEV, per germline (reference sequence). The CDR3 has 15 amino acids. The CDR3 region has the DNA TGTGCCAGCAGTTTATCGACTAGCGGGGTCTACGAGCAGTACTTC. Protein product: CASSLSTSGVYEQYF.

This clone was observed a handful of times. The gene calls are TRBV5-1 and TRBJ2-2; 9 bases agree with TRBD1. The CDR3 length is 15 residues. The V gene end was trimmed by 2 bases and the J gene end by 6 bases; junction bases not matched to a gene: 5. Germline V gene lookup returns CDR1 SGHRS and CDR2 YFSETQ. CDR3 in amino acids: CASSFGDRASGELFF. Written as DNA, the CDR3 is TGCGCCAGCAGCTTTGGGGACAGGGCGTCCGGGGAGCTGTTTTTT.

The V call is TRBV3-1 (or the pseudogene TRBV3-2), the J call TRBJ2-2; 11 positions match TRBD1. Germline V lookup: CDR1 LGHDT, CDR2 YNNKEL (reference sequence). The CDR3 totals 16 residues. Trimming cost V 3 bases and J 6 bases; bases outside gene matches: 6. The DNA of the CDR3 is TGTGCCAGCAGCCAGTTGGACAGGGGGCGTCCCGGGGAGCTGTTTTTT. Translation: CASSQLDRGRPGELFF.

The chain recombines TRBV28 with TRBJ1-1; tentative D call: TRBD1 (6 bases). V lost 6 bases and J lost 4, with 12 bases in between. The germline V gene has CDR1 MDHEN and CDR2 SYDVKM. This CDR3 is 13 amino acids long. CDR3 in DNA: TGTGCCAGCAGGAGCACAGGGAGCACTGAAGCTTTCTTT. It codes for CASRSTGSTEAFF.

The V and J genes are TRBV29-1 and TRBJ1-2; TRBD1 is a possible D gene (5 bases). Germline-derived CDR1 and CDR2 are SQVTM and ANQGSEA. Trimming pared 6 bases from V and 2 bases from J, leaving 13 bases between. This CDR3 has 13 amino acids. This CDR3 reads CSVDWQGNYGYTF. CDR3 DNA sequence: TGCAGCGTCGACTGGCAGGGAAACTATGGCTACACCTTC.